One and the same sample provided the 10 T cell receptor beta chains below, sequenced in a study of cytomegalovirus exposure and HLA in healthy donors (dated by TCRdb to about 2017). Library preparation was by the immunoSEQ multiplex PCR assay. For the multiplex PCR, a mixture combining 60 forward primers for TCR Vbeta segments and 13 reverse primers for TCR Jbeta segments was used. Here the immuneACCESS table is served through TCRdb, limited to in-frame sequences with V and J called. Missing clones are a known gap in these copies; in checked studies unresolved V genes cover under half, and the rest lacks a known reason. Recorded for this sample are some 160,000 clones; roughly 80% of them occurred a single time. The ten largest clonotypes hold roughly 0.5% of the sample. Input material: PBMCs. The receptors were sampled from a woman in her fifties or sixties in good health and CMV-seronegative.

The V call is TRBV28, the J call TRBJ2-1; no definite D call. CDR1 and CDR2 (germline): MDHEN, SYDVKM. The germline V and J ends were trimmed by 2 bases and 6 bases, with 5 bases remaining between them. This CDR3 is 12 amino acids long. CDR3 protein: CASSLTGNEQFF. The CDR3 region has the DNA TGTGCCAGCAGTTTAACTGGCAATGAGCAGTTCTTC.

The genes are TRBV18 and TRBJ1-4; TRBD1 aligns across 8 bases. Germline CDR1 and CDR2: KGHSH and LQKENI. The V gene end was trimmed by 5 bases and the J gene end by 8 bases; junction bases not matched to a gene: 10. There are 15 residues in the CDR3. CDR3 in amino acids: CASSDLDRASEKLFF. CDR3 coding DNA: TGTGCCAGCTCAGATTTGGACAGGGCCTCGGAAAAACTGTTTTTT.

This clone has just one count. The chain uses TRBV7-6 and TRBJ1-2; a possible D gene is TRBD1 (5 bases). CDR3 size: 14 residues. With 1 base removed from V and 8 bases from J, the gap between germline ends came to 14 bases. Germline V CDR1 and CDR2: SGHVS, FNYEAQ. The CDR3 region has the DNA TGTGCCAGCAGCTTAGACGTGGGGCGCCAGGGCTACACCTTC. Protein product: CASSLDVGRQGYTF.

The chain links TRBV18 to TRBJ2-7; D unclear. Germline loops: CDR1 KGHSH, CDR2 LQKENI. The CDR3 extends over 12 amino acids. V lost 3 bases to trimming and J lost 6 bases, with 9 bases between them. As DNA, the CDR3 is TGTGCCAGCTCACCGGCAAGTACCGAGCAGTACTTC. The encoded protein is CASSPASTEQYF.

This chain connects TRBV10-3 to TRBJ1-6; a possible D gene is TRBD1 (5 bases). CDR3 length: 16 residues. CDR1 is ENHRY, CDR2 SYGVKD, per germline. V shed 2 bases and J shed 7 bases, with 15 bases lying between them. CDR3: CAISERGEGMNSPLHF. The CDR3 DNA reads as TGTGCCATCAGTGAGCGGGGGGAGGGGATGAATTCACCCCTCCACTTT.

V and J are TRBV6-5 and TRBJ1-4; D unclear. In germline, CDR1 is MNHEY, CDR2 SVGAGI. The CDR3 spans 15 residues. V shed 4 bases and J shed 7 bases, with 16 bases lying between them. The CDR3 loop is CASSSTFGVLEKLFF. The CDR3 DNA reads TGTGCCAGCAGTTCGACCTTCGGGGTTCTTGAAAAACTGTTTTTT.

The chain carries TRBV5-3 and TRBJ2-7; the match to TRBD1 covers 12 bases. TRBV5-3 is noted as an ORF with a role that remains uncertain. The trim removed 4 bases at V and 6 bases at J, leaving 2 bases unmatched. This CDR3 comprises 13 residues. CDR3 residues: CARSRDRGPEQYF. The CDR3 nucleotides read TGTGCCAGAAGCCGGGACAGGGGGCCCGAGCAGTACTTC.

V and J are TRBV19 and TRBJ2-3; tentatively, D is TRBD1 (6 bases). The CDR3 sequence is 12 residues long. Germline lookup yields CDR1 LNHDA and CDR2 SQIVND (reference sequence). V was shortened by 7 bases and J by 3 bases, with 8 bases between the two germline ends. In nucleotides, the CDR3 is TGTGCCAGTAAAAGGGGGACAGATACGCAGTATTTT. Translating gives CASKRGTDTQYF.

The genes are TRBV2 and TRBJ2-1; TRBD2 aligns across 9 bases. The length of the CDR3 is 15 residues. The V and J ends lost 2 bases and 2 bases, in that order; junction bases with no gene match: 1. The V gene's germline CDR1 is SNHLY and CDR2 FYNNEI. CDR3 in amino acids: CASSELAGTYNEQFF. DNA for the CDR3: TGTGCCAGCAGTGAACTAGCGGGGACCTACAATGAGCAGTTCTTC.

The chain recombines TRBV29-1 with TRBJ1-4; perhaps TRBD1 as D (6 bases). V shed 7 bases and J shed 6 bases, with 18 bases lying between them. This CDR3 has 14 amino acids. Germline V gene lookup returns CDR1 SQVTM and CDR2 ANQGSEA. This CDR3 is CSAGGGKGDEKLFF. Here the CDR3 DNA reads TGCAGCGCTGGTGGTGGTAAGGGGGATGAAAAACTGTTTTTT.